Sequencing of this T cell receptor (beta chain) was carried out in a study of T-cell reconstitution after alpha-beta-depleted transplantation in children. Study-wide findings and caveats: Several patients had high TCRbeta diversity at day 60; it came from surviving recipient T cells and thymic progenitors.

This clonotype was observed many times. Antigen unknown. Unique molecular identifiers were built into the TCRbeta library. TCRdb re-analysed the PCR reads in MiXCR, keeping a single row per CDR3 protein. The sample includes 550,000 to 800,000 distinct CDR3 sequences, around 13% seen only once; the top ten take 0.65% to 0.9%. Germline V CDR1 and CDR2: SGHDT, YYEEEE. The CDR3 runs 18 residues. V lost 5 bases and J lost 6; bases outside the gene matches: 17. The material was PBMCs, obtained before TCRalphabeta/CD19-depleted stem cell transplant. The clonotype originates from a girl aged 2 to 9 with congenital amegakaryocytic thrombocytopenia, due to receive a stem cell transplant. V is TRBV5-6 and J is TRBJ2-2, with 9 bases matching TRBD1. The CDR3 coding sequence is TGTGCCAGCAGTTTGACGATTATCCGGGACAGGGAACCCGGGGAGCTGTTTTTT. Its translation: CASSLTIIRDREPGELFF. Filled out from reference TRBV5-6 and TRBJ2-2, the complete variable domain reads DAGVTQSPTHLIKTRGQQVTLRCSPKSGHDTVSWYQQALGQGPQFIFQYYEEEERQRGNFPDRFSGHQFPNYSSELNVNALLLGDSALYLCASSLTIIRDREPGELFFGEGSRLTVL.